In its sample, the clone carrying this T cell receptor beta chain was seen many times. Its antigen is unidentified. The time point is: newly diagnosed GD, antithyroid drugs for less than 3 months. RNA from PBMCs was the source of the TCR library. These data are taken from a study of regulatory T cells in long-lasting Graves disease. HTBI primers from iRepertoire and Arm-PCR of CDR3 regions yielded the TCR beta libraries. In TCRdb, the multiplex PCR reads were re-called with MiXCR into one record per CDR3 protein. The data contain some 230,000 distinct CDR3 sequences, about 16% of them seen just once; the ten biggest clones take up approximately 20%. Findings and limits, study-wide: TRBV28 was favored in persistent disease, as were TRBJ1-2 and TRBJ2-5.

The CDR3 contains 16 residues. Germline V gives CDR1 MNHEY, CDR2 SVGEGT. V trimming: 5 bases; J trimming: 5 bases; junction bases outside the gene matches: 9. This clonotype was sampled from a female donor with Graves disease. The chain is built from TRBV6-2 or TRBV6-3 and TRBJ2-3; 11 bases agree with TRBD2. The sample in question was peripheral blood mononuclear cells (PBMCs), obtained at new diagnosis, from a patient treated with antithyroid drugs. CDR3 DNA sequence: TGTGCCAGCAGTCAACTAGCGGGAGTAAGTAGAGATACGCAGTATTTT. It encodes CASSQLAGVSRDTQYF.